The 15 T cell receptor beta chains below were found in one sample sequenced in a study of T cell repertoires in cytomegalovirus infection. No antigen has been identified for these receptors. TCRdb reanalysed the reads using MiXCR and keeps one entry per CDR3 protein. The table has about 570,000 distinct CDR3 sequences, approximately 40% seen once. The sequencing here drew on cultured PBMCs, taken from culture after CMV antigen stimulation. The receptor source for this set is a human donor in good health (CMV status not recorded). Some clones in this sample may be carry-over from other donors' samples.

A word on this clonotype: Given a much more abundant clone one base away, this may be a read error. The chain joins TRBV7-2 to TRBJ2-5; TRBD1 matches 10 bases. The ends lost 4 bases at V and 5 bases at J; junction bases unmatched: 1. The length of the CDR3 is 13 residues. Looked up from germline, CDR1 is SGHTA and CDR2 is FQGNSA. The CDR3 reads CASSWGQGETQYF. The CDR3 coding sequence is TGTGCCAGCAGCTGGGGACAGGGGGAGACCCAGTACTTC.

This chain uses TRBV28 with TRBJ1-5; D is unclear. The CDR3 sequence is 13 residues long. Germline CDR1 reads MDHEN; CDR2 reads SYDVKM. The V and J ends lost 5 bases and 2 bases respectively, with 7 bases between them. The CDR3 loop reads CASSEYRNQPQHF. CDR3 sequence (DNA): TGTGCCAGCAGTGAGTACCGCAATCAGCCCCAGCATTTT.

This clonotype came up a few times. J is TRBJ2-7 and V is TRBV7-2; 10 positions agree with TRBD2. With 0 bases clipped from V and 7 bases from J, the junction kept 9 bases outside the gene matches. Germline loops: CDR1 SGHTA, CDR2 FQGNSA. The CDR3 length is 16 residues. The CDR3 DNA follows: TGTGCCAGCAGCTTAGCCGGCAGCGGGGGGGGTCGGGAGCAGTACTTC. Translated, it gives CASSLAGSGGGREQYF.

This clonotype was observed once. This chain links TRBV6-5 with TRBJ1-5, with D perhaps matching TRBD1 (5 bases). The CDR3 extends over 15 amino acids. Between the trimmed V and J ends, which lost 0 bases and 6 bases, there was a span of 12 bases. Germline CDR1 and CDR2: MNHEY and SVGAGI. CDR3 bases: TGTGCCAGCAGTTACTCAGGGGCGCGGGGTCAGCCCCAGCATTTT. Protein: CASSYSGARGQPQHF.

This clonotype was detected only a few times. This chain uses TRBV7-2 with TRBJ1-6, with 7 bases matching TRBD1. This CDR3 comprises 18 residues. V lost 5 bases, J lost 3 bases, and 13 bases stayed unmatched. Germline values: CDR1 SGHTA, CDR2 FQGNSA. CDR3 sequence: CASSPGEGADLYNSPLHF. The CDR3 DNA sequence: TGTGCCAGCAGCCCGGGGGAGGGGGCCGACCTCTATAATTCACCCCTCCACTTT.

J is TRBJ2-1 and V is TRBV20-1; D possibly corresponds to TRBD1 (5 bases). The V gene lost 6 bases and the J gene lost 4 bases, with 31 bases spanning the gap. This CDR3 has 19 amino acids. Germline lookup yields CDR1 DFQATT and CDR2 SNEGSKA (reference sequence). The DNA for the CDR3 is TGCAGTGCCCCGTCTAGGGTCCGCTTCACAGGAGAAATTTACAATGAGCAGTTCTTC. Translated: CSAPSRVRFTGEIYNEQFF.

This sequence joins TRBV7-6 and TRBJ1-1; TRBD1 is a possible D gene (5 bases). Deletions cut 0 bases from V and 4 bases from J, with 12 bases between. Germline CDR1 SGHVS, CDR2 FNYEAQ. The CDR3 runs 15 residues. CDR3 in amino acids: CASSLARDPFTEAFF. The CDR3 DNA is TGTGCCAGCAGCTTAGCTCGGGACCCCTTCACTGAAGCTTTCTTT. Drawing the rest from reference TRBV7-6 and TRBJ1-1, the complete variable domain is GAGVSQSPRYKVTKRGQDVALRCDPISGHVSLYWYRQALGQGPEFLTYFNYEAQQDKSGLPNDRFSAERPEGSISTLTIQRTEQRDSAMYRCASSLARDPFTEAFFGQGTRLTVV.

This clonotype was seen a handful of times. The chain recombines TRBV6-7 with TRBJ1-1, with D unresolved. TRBV6-7 is known as an ORF, though its function is uncertain. Trimming shortened V by 2 bases and J by 0 bases, and 10 bases separated the two germline ends. The CDR3 sequence is 15 residues long. This CDR3 is CASSYPKGVNTEAFF. For the CDR3, the DNA is TGTGCCAGCAGTTACCCCAAGGGCGTGAACACTGAAGCTTTCTTT.

The chain employs TRBV11-2 and TRBJ1-6; D gene uncertain. The germline V gene encodes CDR1 SGHAT and CDR2 FQNNGV. V lost 7 bases and J 9 bases, leaving 19 bases between the germline ends. The CDR3 consists of 15 residues. CDR3 in DNA: TGTGCCAGCACCCCTCTGGAAGGAACTGGTTCACCCCTCCACTTT. This gives the protein CASTPLEGTGSPLHF.

The V and J genes are TRBV6-6 and TRBJ2-1, with D perhaps being TRBD1 or TRBD2 (6 bases each). V shed 8 bases and J shed 5 bases, with 31 bases lying between them. Germline V gene lookup returns CDR1 MNHNY and CDR2 SVGAGI (reference sequence). This CDR3 is built from 19 residues. CDR3 sequence (DNA): TGTGCCAGCTTCCCTCAAGGGGGTTGGATAGCGGTGACGAACAATGAGCAGTTCTTC. This translates into CASFPQGGWIAVTNNEQFF.

In this sample, this clonotype turned up many times. This chain uses TRBV7-2 with TRBJ2-3, with no clear D. Trimming removed 0 bases at V and 5 bases at J, with 15 bases between. Germline V gene data show CDR1 as SGHTA and CDR2 as FQGNSA. The CDR3 extends over 16 amino acids. CDR3 sequence: CASSLANSSPRDTQYF. CDR3 sequence (DNA): TGTGCCAGCAGCTTAGCGAATTCCAGCCCGCGAGATACGCAGTATTTT.

The gene calls are TRBV29-1 and TRBJ1-2; weak D call: TRBD1 (6 bases). Per germline, CDR1 SQVTM and CDR2 ANQGSEA. V was clipped by 0 bases and J by 4 bases, with 15 bases between them. The CDR3 totals 15 residues. The CDR3 DNA follows: TGCAGCGTTGAAGAGGGTAGGACAGAGCTCTATGGCTACACCTTC. Protein: CSVEEGRTELYGYTF.

The chain recombines TRBV11-2 with TRBJ2-7, with 9 nucleotides matching TRBD2. The length of the CDR3 is 14 residues. Germline-derived CDR1 and CDR2 are SGHAT and FQNNGV. With V trimmed by 5 bases and J by 2 bases, 4 bases remained unmatched. The CDR3 loop is CASSTSGSPYEQYF. The CDR3 DNA reads as TGTGCCAGCAGCACTAGCGGGTCCCCCTACGAGCAGTACTTC.

The chain joins TRBV12-3 or TRBV12-4 to TRBJ2-1; possible D gene TRBD2, 5 bases. The CDR3 covers 15 residues. Trimming shortened V by 5 bases and J by 0 bases, and 11 bases separated the two germline ends. The CDR3, as DNA: TGTGCCAGCAGTGGGGAGCTGAGCTCCTACAATGAGCAGTTCTTC. Protein sequence: CASSGELSSYNEQFF.

Details on this clonotype: One end of the junction fails to match germline, which may point to a read error. The chain uses TRBV5-3 and TRBJ2-5; 11 bases line up with TRBD2. TRBV5-3 carries the ORF label, with uncertain function. The CDR3 covers 15 residues. CDR3 bases: TGTGCCAGCAGCTTATTAGCGGGGGGGGATGAGACCCAGTACTTC. Its protein is CASSLLAGGDETQYF.